The T cell receptor beta chain described here comes from a study of CD8 T cells in ankylosing spondylitis. Study results and caveats: Ankylosing spondylitis blood appeared to be characterized by a TCR beta motif of 8 or 9 highly homologous variants. Before this, some motif variants had been reported in reactive arthritis synovial fluid and blood. According to the report, clones linked to the disease were significantly enriched in matched synovial fluid samples taken from ankylosing spondylitis patients. CD8+ disease-linked clones were present at relatively low frequencies in blood.

Quantitative 5'-RACE with molecular barcodes generated TCR beta libraries. TCRdb independently ran MiXCR on the 5' RACE reads; one entry per CDR3 protein. In the table there are under 450,000 distinct CDR3 sequences, 17% of which are singletons. The V gene's germline CDR1 is MNHEY and CDR2 SMNVEV (reference sequence). V shed 0 bases and J shed 2 bases, with 14 bases lying between them. The CDR3 is made up of 16 amino acids. Concerning this clonotype itself: Its antigen is as yet unknown.

The sequenced material came from blood, either unsorted or a sorted T cell fraction (not recorded which). The source of this sequence is a male donor with ankylosing spondylitis. V usage is TRBV27 and J usage is TRBJ2-7; D remains unclear. CDR3 in DNA: TGTGCCAGCAGTTTATCTCCCTGGGGTAATGCCTACGAGCAGTACTTC. Protein: CASSLSPWGNAYEQYF.